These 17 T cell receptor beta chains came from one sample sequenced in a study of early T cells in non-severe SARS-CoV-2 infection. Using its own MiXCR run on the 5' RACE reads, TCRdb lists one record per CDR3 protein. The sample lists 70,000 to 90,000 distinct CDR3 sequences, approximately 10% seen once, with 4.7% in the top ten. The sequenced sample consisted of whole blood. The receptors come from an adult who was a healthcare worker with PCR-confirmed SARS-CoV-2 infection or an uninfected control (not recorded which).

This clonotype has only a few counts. The CDR3 protein is CSVALSGGRAGELFF. CDR3 in DNA: TGCAGCGTTGCTCTGTCCGGGGGGCGAGCCGGGGAGCTGTTTTTT. The rearrangement links TRBV29-1 to TRBJ2-2; TRBD2 is a possible D gene (7 bases). Germline lookup yields CDR1 SQVTM and CDR2 ANQGSEA. The V end lost 4 bases, the J end lost 6 bases, and 18 bases lay between the germline ends. This CDR3 contains 15 residues.

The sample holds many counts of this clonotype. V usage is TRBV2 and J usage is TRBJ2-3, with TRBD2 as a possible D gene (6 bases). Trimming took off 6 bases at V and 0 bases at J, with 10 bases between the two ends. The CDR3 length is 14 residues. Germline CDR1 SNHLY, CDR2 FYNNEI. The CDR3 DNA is TGTGCCAGCAGACGGGGGATTAGCACAGATACGCAGTATTTT. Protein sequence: CASRRGISTDTQYF.

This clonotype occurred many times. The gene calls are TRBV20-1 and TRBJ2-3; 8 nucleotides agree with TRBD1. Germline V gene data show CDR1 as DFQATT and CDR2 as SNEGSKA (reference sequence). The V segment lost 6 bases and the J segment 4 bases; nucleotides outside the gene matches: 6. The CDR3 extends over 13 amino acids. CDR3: CSAPDRAADTQYF. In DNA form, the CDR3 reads TGCAGTGCGCCGGACAGGGCTGCAGATACGCAGTATTTT.

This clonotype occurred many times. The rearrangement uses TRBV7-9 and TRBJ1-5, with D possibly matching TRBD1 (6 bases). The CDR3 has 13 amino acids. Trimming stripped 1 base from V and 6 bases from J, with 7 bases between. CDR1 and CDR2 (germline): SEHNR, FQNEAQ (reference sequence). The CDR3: CASSLEGGQPQHF. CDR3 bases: TGTGCCAGCAGCTTAGAAGGGGGTCAGCCCCAGCATTTT. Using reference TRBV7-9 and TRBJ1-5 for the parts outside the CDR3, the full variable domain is DTGVSQNPRHKITKRGQNVTFRCDPISEHNRLYWYRQTLGQGPEFLTYFQNEAQLEKSRLLSDRFSAERPKGSFSTLEIQRTEQGDSAMYLCASSLEGGQPQHFGDGTRLSIL.

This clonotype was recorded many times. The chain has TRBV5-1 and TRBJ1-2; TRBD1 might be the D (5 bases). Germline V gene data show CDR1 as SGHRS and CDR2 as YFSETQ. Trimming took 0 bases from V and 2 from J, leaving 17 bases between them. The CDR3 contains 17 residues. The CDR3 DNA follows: TGCGCCAGCAGCTTGGACCGAGGGGCCGTCGGGAACTATGGCTACACCTTC. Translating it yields CASSLDRGAVGNYGYTF.

The CDR3 DNA sequence: TGTGCCAGCAGCCCTGACAGAAACTATGGCTACACCTTC. Translated: CASSPDRNYGYTF. The chain is built from TRBV11-2 and TRBJ1-2; D is possibly TRBD1 (5 bases). Germline V gene lookup returns CDR1 SGHAT and CDR2 FQNNGV. Trimming took 5 bases from V and 2 from J, leaving 9 bases between them. This CDR3 comprises 13 residues.

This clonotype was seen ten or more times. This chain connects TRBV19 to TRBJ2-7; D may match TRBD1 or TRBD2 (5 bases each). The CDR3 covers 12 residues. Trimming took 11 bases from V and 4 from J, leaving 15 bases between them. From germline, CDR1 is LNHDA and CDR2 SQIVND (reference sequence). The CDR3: CASGERGYEQYF. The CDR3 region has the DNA TGTGCCTCTGGGGAGAGGGGTTACGAGCAGTACTTC. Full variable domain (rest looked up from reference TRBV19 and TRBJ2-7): DGGITQSPKYLFRKEGQNVTLSCEQNLNHDAMYWYRQDPGQGLRLIYYSQIVNDFQKGDIAEGYSVSREKKESFPLTVTSAQKNPTAFYLCASGERGYEQYFGPGTRLTVT.

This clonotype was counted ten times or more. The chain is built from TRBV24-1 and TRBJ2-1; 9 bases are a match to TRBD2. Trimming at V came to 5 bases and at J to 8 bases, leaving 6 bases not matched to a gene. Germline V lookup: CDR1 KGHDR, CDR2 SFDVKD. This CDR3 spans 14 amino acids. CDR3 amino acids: CATSGGLAPYEQFF. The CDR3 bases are TGTGCCACCAGTGGGGGACTAGCCCCCTATGAGCAGTTCTTC.

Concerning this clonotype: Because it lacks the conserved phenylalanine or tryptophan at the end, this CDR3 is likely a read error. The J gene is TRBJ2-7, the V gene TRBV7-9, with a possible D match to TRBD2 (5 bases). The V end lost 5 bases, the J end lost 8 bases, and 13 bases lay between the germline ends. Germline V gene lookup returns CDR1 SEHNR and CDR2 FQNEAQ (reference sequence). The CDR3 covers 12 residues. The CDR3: CASSLNGEKQYL. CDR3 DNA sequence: TGTGCCAGCAGCCTCAACGGGGAAAAGCAGTACCTC.

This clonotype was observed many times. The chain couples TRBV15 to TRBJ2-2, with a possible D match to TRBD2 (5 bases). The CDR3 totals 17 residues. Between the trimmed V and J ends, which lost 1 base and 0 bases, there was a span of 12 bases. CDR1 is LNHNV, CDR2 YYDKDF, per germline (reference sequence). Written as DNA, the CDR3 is TGTGCCACCAGCAGAGTCCGGGGAGTAACGAACACCGGGGAGCTGTTTTTT. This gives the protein CATSRVRGVTNTGELFF.

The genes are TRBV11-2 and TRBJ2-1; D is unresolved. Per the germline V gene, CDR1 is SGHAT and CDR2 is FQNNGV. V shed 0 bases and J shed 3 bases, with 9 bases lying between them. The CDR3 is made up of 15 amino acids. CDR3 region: CASSLDLGSYNEQFF. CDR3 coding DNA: TGTGCCAGCAGCTTAGATCTGGGTAGCTACAATGAGCAGTTCTTC.

This CDR3 is CASSLAGTVVEPQHF. CDR3 bases: TGTGCCAGCAGCTTAGCGGGGACAGTCGTCGAACCCCAGCATTTT. The genes are TRBV7-9 and TRBJ1-5, with 7 bases fitting TRBD1. The CDR3 consists of 15 residues. V lost 0 bases, J lost 10 bases, and 9 bases stayed unmatched. Germline CDR1 and CDR2: SEHNR and FQNEAQ (reference sequence).

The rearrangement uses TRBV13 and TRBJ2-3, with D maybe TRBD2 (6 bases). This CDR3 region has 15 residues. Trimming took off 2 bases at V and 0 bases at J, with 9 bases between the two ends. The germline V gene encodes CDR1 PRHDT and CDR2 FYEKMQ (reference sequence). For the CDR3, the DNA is TGTGCCAGCAGCTTACGAGGGACTAGCACAGATACGCAGTATTTT. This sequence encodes CASSLRGTSTDTQYF. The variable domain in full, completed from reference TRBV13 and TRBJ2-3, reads AAGVIQSPRHLIKEKRETATLKCYPIPRHDTVYWYQQGPGQDPQFLISFYEKMQSDKGSIPDRFSAQQFSDYHSELNMSSLELGDSALYFCASSLRGTSTDTQYFGPGTRLTVL.

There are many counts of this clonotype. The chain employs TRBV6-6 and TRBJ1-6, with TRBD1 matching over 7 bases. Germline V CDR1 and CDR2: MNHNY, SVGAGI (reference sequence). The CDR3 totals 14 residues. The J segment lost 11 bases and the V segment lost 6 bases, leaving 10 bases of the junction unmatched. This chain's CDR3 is CASSANRGYTPLHF. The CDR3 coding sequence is TGTGCCAGCAGCGCCAACAGGGGATACACACCCCTCCACTTT.

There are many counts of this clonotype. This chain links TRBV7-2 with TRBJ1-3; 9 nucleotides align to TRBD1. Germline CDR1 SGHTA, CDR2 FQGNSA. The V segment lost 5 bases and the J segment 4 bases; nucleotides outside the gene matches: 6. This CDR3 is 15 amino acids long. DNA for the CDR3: TGTGCCAGCAGCCCCGGGACAGGGAAAGGAAACACCATATATTTT. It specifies CASSPGTGKGNTIYF.

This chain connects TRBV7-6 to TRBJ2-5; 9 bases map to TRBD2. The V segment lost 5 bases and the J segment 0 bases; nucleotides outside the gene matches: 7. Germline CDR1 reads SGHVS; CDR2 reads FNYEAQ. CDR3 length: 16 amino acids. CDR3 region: CASSKTSGWYQETQYF. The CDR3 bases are TGTGCCAGCAGCAAGACTAGCGGTTGGTACCAAGAGACCCAGTACTTC.

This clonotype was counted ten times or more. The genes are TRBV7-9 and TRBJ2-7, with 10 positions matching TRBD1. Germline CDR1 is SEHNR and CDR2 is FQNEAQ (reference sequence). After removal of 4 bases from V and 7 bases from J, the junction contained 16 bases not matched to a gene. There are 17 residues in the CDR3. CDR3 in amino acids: CASSYTLPRDRGWEQYF. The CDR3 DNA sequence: TGTGCCAGCAGCTACACCCTTCCCCGGGACAGGGGATGGGAGCAGTACTTC.